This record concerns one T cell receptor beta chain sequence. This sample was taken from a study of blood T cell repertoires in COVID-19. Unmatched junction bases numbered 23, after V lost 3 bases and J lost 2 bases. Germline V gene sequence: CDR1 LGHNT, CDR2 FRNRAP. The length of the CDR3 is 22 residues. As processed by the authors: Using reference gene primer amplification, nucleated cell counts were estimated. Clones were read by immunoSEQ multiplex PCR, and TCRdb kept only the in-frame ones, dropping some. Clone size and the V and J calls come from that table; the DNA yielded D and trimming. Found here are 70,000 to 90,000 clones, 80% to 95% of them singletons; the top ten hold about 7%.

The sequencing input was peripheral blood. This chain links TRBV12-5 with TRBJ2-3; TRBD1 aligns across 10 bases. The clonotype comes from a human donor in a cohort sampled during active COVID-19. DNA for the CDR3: TGTGCTAGTGGTTTTGGCTCCGGGACAGGGGCCCGGGGGGCCTTTTACACAGATACGCAGTATTTT. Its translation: CASGFGSGTGARGAFYTDTQYF.